Reported below is one TCR beta chain. Its antigen is unknown. An end of the junction differs from the germline gene, which may be a read error. These data belong to a study of blood T cells in healthy people across ages. CDR3 length: 14 amino acids. In germline, CDR1 is SGHDN, CDR2 FVKESK. Next came a second PCR, run for roughly 6 to 11 cycles, which used a sample-barcoded 5' primer along with a J-beta primer mix. MiXCR, applied by TCRdb to the 5' RACE reads, yields one record per CDR3 protein. The table shows roughly 800,000 distinct CDR3 sequences, with roughly 34% occurring only once. Study-wide points: Compared with aged donors, long-lived donors showed fewer expanded clones, suggesting selection. It was not known whether donors were CMV positive (a possible confounder of expanded clonotype changes). TCR beta diversity per million T cells fell roughly linearly with age.

The TCR sequence derives from a man in his late teens or twenties in good health. Sequenced input: blood. V usage is TRBV14 and J usage is TRBJ1-2; no definite D call. CDR3 in amino acids: CASSQDAGNYDYTF. CDR3 DNA: TGTGCCAGCAGCCAAGATGCGGGAAACTATGACTACACCTTC.